This paragraph reports one TCR beta chain. The germline gives CDR1 LNHNV, CDR2 YYDKDF (reference sequence). The CDR3 has 16 residues. The ends were cut back, 0 bases at V and 4 bases at J, with 15 bases in the middle. The data were obtained in a study of blood T cell repertoires in COVID-19. Study overall: The United States, Italy and Spain provided the acute and convalescent COVID-19 samples. PBMCs, B-cell-depleted T cells, or T cells provided the cDNA or gDNA that made up the material.

Original data processing: Reference gene primer amplification in the assay estimated nucleated cell counts. The data were produced by immunoSEQ multiplex PCR, yet TCRdb's version contains in-frame clones alone and is incomplete. D and trimming come from the DNA, and the V and J calls and clone size come from that table. The repertoire holds 85,000 to 110,000 clones, about 80% seen once, with about 12% in the top ten. The source of this sequence is a human donor in a cohort sampled during active COVID-19. The V and J genes are TRBV15 and TRBJ2-5; TRBD1 is a possible D gene (5 bases). Sequencing input: peripheral blood. The CDR3 nucleotides are TGTGCCACCAGCAGAGATGTCGGGCAGGGCCGAGAGACCCAGTACTTC. Amino acid sequence: CATSRDVGQGRETQYF.